The 18 T cell receptor beta chains below come from one sample, sequenced in a study of T cell changes during pregnancy in multiple sclerosis. Assay: immunoSEQ multiplex PCR; the TCRdb copy retains only in-frame clones and omits some. Of tens of thousands of clones listed, 90% are singletons. The sample consisted of peripheral blood, taken in the second trimester of pregnancy. These receptors were collected from a female donor in good health, enrolled as a control in a pregnancy study.

The table lists this clone with a few counts. J is TRBJ1-1 and V is TRBV7-3; the D is unclear. V lost 5 bases to trimming and J lost 1 base, with 8 bases between them. Germline V CDR1 and CDR2: SGHTA, FQGTGA. The CDR3 sequence is 13 residues long. The CDR3 DNA reads TGTGCCAGCAGCCTCACCGGGAACACTGAAGCTTTCTTT. Amino acids: CASSLTGNTEAFF.

The chain is built from TRBV11-3 and TRBJ1-5; the D is unclear. The germline gives CDR1 SGHNT, CDR2 YENEEA. The CDR3 is made up of 16 amino acids. V was cut by 4 bases and J by 0 bases, with 13 bases left in between. The CDR3 here is CASSSRELLSNQPQHF. The CDR3 bases are TGTGCCAGCAGCTCGCGGGAACTGCTTAGCAATCAGCCCCAGCATTTT.

The chain recombines TRBV7-9 with TRBJ2-2, with 7 nucleotides matching TRBD1. V gave up 1 base and J gave up 2 bases; unmatched junction bases: 4. CDR1 is SEHNR, CDR2 FQNEAQ, per germline (reference sequence). The CDR3 length is 16 residues. CDR3 sequence: CASSLGDRRNTGELFF. The CDR3 DNA follows: TGTGCCAGCAGCTTAGGGGACAGACGCAACACCGGGGAGCTGTTTTTT.

The DNA of the CDR3 is TGTGCCAGCAGTCTACTCGCAGGAGGGGCGGGCACTGAAGCTTTCTTT. Residues: CASSLLAGGAGTEAFF. This sequence joins TRBV7-8 and TRBJ1-1, with D perhaps TRBD1 (5 bases). Trimming took 6 bases from V and 4 from J, leaving 21 bases between them. The germline V gene encodes CDR1 SGHVS and CDR2 FQNEAQ. The CDR3 runs 16 residues.

This clone was seen only a few times. The chain couples TRBV6-4 to TRBJ2-3; TRBD2 matches at 8 bases. V was clipped by 6 bases and J by 4 bases; unmatched bases: 9. The CDR3 extends over 15 amino acids. CDR1 and CDR2 from the germline V gene are MRHNA and SNTAGT. The CDR3 region is CASSEVAGGADTQYF. CDR3 nucleotides: TGTGCCAGCAGCGAGGTGGCGGGGGGCGCAGATACGCAGTATTTT.

The gene calls are TRBV5-1 and TRBJ2-3, with a possible D match to TRBD2 (6 bases). The germline gives CDR1 SGHRS, CDR2 YFSETQ. V shed 4 bases and J shed 2 bases, with 14 bases lying between them. This CDR3 region has 15 residues. CDR3 bases: TGCGCCAGCAGCCTCAACGGGGGTTACACAGATACGCAGTATTTT. Protein product: CASSLNGGYTDTQYF.

The CDR3 coding sequence is TGTGCCAGCAGATTGGGACAGGAGTATCAGCCCCAGCATTTT. Translation gives CASRLGQEYQPQHF. This chain connects TRBV7-2 to TRBJ1-5, with 8 bases aligning to TRBD1. CDR1 is SGHTA, CDR2 FQGNSA, per germline. The CDR3 runs to 14 residues. V was clipped by 6 bases and J by 5 bases; unmatched bases: 6.

This clone turned up a few times. The J gene is TRBJ1-1, the V gene TRBV6-6; 9 positions match TRBD1. V lost 4 bases and J lost 6; bases outside the gene matches: 9. CDR1 is MNHNY, CDR2 SVGAGI, per germline (reference sequence). This CDR3 contains 15 residues. Here the CDR3 DNA reads TGTGCCAGCAGTTTAACGCCGGGACAGGGAGCTGAAGCTTTCTTT. This sequence encodes CASSLTPGQGAEAFF.

The chain combines TRBV5-1 with TRBJ2-2, with D unclear. CDR3 size: 14 residues. Germline values: CDR1 SGHRS, CDR2 YFSETQ. Trimming removed 0 bases at V and 1 base at J, with 4 bases between. The CDR3, as DNA: TGCGCCAGCAGCTTGGGACAGAACACCGGGGAGCTGTTTTTT. Protein product: CASSLGQNTGELFF.

The rearrangement links TRBV5-1 to TRBJ2-7, with TRBD2 matching 8 bases. Trimming removed 0 bases from V and 1 base from J; junction bases left unmatched: 0. Per the germline V gene, CDR1 is SGHRS and CDR2 is YFSETQ. CDR3 length: 14 amino acids. CDR3 residues: CASSLGLASYEQYF. DNA of the CDR3: TGCGCCAGCAGCTTGGGACTAGCGTCCTACGAGCAGTACTTC.

V is TRBV5-1 and J is TRBJ2-5, with unresolved D. Germline assignment: CDR1 SGHRS and CDR2 YFSETQ. The ends were cut back, 0 bases at V and 5 bases at J, with 17 bases in the middle. This CDR3 region has 16 residues. The CDR3 here is CASSLAKLSEAETQYF. The CDR3 bases are TGCGCCAGCAGCTTGGCCAAGCTTTCTGAGGCGGAGACCCAGTACTTC.

The chain carries TRBV6-5 and TRBJ1-2; 10 bases line up with TRBD1. Germline loops: CDR1 MNHEY, CDR2 SVGAGI. The CDR3 is 12 amino acids. Trimming cost V 6 bases and J 8 bases; bases outside gene matches: 3. CDR3: CASSWTGGGYTF. In DNA, the CDR3 is TGTGCCAGCAGCTGGACAGGGGGAGGCTACACCTTC.

The rearrangement joins TRBV5-1 to TRBJ1-3; no reliable D call. The CDR3 is 13 residues long. Trimming left V 5 bases short and J 0 bases short, with 6 bases between. CDR1 is SGHRS, CDR2 YFSETQ, per germline. The CDR3 sequence: CASRQYSGNTIYF. The CDR3 DNA sequence: TGCGCCAGCAGACAGTACTCTGGAAACACCATATATTTT.

This sequence joins TRBV28 and TRBJ2-1; 10 positions agree with TRBD1. This CDR3 has 15 amino acids. Germline CDR1 is MDHEN and CDR2 is SYDVKM. Trimming took 8 bases from V and 2 from J; bases not matched to a gene: 6. CDR3 amino acids: CASVPGTGAYNEQFF. The CDR3 DNA is TGTGCCAGCGTTCCCGGGACAGGGGCCTACAATGAGCAGTTCTTC.

The rearrangement links TRBV7-8 to TRBJ2-6; 7 bases are a match to TRBD2. The germline CDR1 and CDR2 sequences are SGHVS and FQNEAQ. The CDR3 loop spans 19 amino acids. V trimming: 1 base; J trimming: 2 bases; junction bases outside the gene matches: 11. The CDR3 loop reads CASSLVRFGGSTGANVLTF. The DNA of the CDR3 is TGTGCCAGCAGCTTAGTCCGGTTTGGCGGGAGCACTGGGGCCAACGTCCTGACTTTC.

The J gene is TRBJ1-5, the V gene TRBV19; unclear D gene. In germline, CDR1 is LNHDA, CDR2 SQIVND (reference sequence). This CDR3 comprises 16 residues. Trimming took 4 bases from V and 3 from J, leaving 16 bases between them. CDR3 DNA sequence: TGTGCCAGTAGTAGGGCCCAAGATATGATCAATCAGCCCCAGCATTTT. The encoded protein is CASSRAQDMINQPQHF.

This chain links TRBV5-1 with TRBJ1-2, with TRBD1 matching over 7 bases. The trim removed 4 bases at V and 8 bases at J, leaving 17 bases unmatched. The CDR3 is made up of 16 amino acids. CDR1 and CDR2 (germline): SGHRS, YFSETQ. CDR3 nucleotide sequence: TGCGCCAGCAGCCGGGCGGGACAGCTTGAATCGGGAGGCTACACCTTC. Its translation is CASSRAGQLESGGYTF.

The genes are TRBV7-9 and TRBJ2-1, with 8 bases matching TRBD1. Germline CDR1 and CDR2: SEHNR and FQNEAQ (reference sequence). Trimming at V came to 5 bases and at J to 3 bases, leaving 6 bases not matched to a gene. CDR3 length equals 15 residues. DNA of the CDR3: TGTGCCAGCAGCGCCCCGGGACAGGACTACAATGAGCAGTTCTTC. Protein product: CASSAPGQDYNEQFF.